Listed here are 15 T cell receptor beta chains from one sample, sequenced in a study of cytomegalovirus exposure and HLA in healthy donors. PCR was performed using 60 Vbeta and 13 Jbeta primers. The assay was immunoSEQ multiplex PCR, and TCRdb's table has in-frame clones only and misses some. The data show more than 110,000 clones, roughly 76% seen once. Input material: PBMCs. The origin of the receptors is a woman in her forties in good health and CMV-seronegative.

The chain employs TRBV9 and TRBJ2-1; maybe TRBD1 (5 bases). V lost 3 bases to trimming and J lost 5 bases, with 15 bases between them. The germline V gene has CDR1 SGDLS and CDR2 YYNGEE. The CDR3 extends over 15 amino acids. The CDR3 DNA is TGTGCCAGCAGCGAGGGGTCCGCGGAGAACAATGAGCAGTTCTTC. It specifies CASSEGSAENNEQFF. Drawing the rest from reference TRBV9 and TRBJ2-1, the complete variable domain is DSGVTQTPKHLITATGQRVTLRCSPRSGDLSVYWYQQSLDQGLQFLIQYYNGEERAKGNILERFSAQQFPDLHSELNLSSLELGDSALYFCASSEGSAENNEQFFGPGTRLTVL.

This clone was picked up one time. The J gene is TRBJ2-5, the V gene TRBV29-1, with 7 bases fitting TRBD1. In germline, CDR1 is SQVTM, CDR2 ANQGSEA. Germline trimming cut 2 bases from V and 0 bases from J; bases unmatched to any gene: 12. CDR3 length: 17 residues. The DNA for the CDR3 is TGCAGCGTTGAATCGGAAAGGGTACAGGGGCACCAAGAGACCCAGTACTTC. As protein: CSVESERVQGHQETQYF.

This rearrangement joins TRBV12-5 to TRBJ2-1; TRBD2 matches at 8 bases. Germline V gives CDR1 LGHNT, CDR2 FRNRAP. Losses at the gene ends were 0 bases for V and 2 bases for J; bases not matched to a gene: 3. The CDR3 sequence is 16 residues long. The CDR3 is CASGLVLSGTYNEQFF. The CDR3 DNA sequence: TGTGCTAGTGGTTTGGTACTTAGCGGGACCTACAATGAGCAGTTCTTC.

This chain connects TRBV6-5 to TRBJ1-6; 7 bases match TRBD1. CDR1 MNHEY and CDR2 SVGAGI come from the germline V gene. This CDR3 contains 15 residues. Unmatched junction bases numbered 8, after V lost 4 bases and J lost 8 bases. The CDR3 reads CASSFTGAVDSPLHF. The CDR3 nucleotides are TGTGCCAGCAGTTTCACAGGGGCGGTTGATTCACCCCTCCACTTT.

The chain combines TRBV18 with TRBJ1-1; a possible D gene is TRBD1 (5 bases). V was trimmed by 1 base and J by 1 base, leaving 13 bases between them. Germline-derived CDR1 and CDR2 are KGHSH and LQKENI. CDR3 length: 16 residues. The CDR3 region has the DNA TGTGCCAGCTCACCACAAGTTTTCCAGGGGAACACTGAAGCTTTCTTT. Amino acid sequence: CASSPQVFQGNTEAFF.

The rearrangement joins TRBV5-6 to TRBJ2-2; tentatively, D is TRBD1 (6 bases). The germline V gene encodes CDR1 SGHDT and CDR2 YYEEEE. The V gene lost 0 bases and the J gene lost 5 bases, with 8 bases spanning the gap. This CDR3 spans 14 amino acids. Here the CDR3 DNA reads TGTGCCAGCAGCTTGGGGCAGGGGACCGGGGAGCTGTTTTTT. As protein: CASSLGQGTGELFF.

The chain combines TRBV15 with TRBJ1-2; 7 bases are a match to TRBD1. Per germline, CDR1 LNHNV and CDR2 YYDKDF (reference sequence). There are 13 residues in the CDR3. Losses at the gene ends were 0 bases for V and 6 bases for J; bases not matched to a gene: 1. CDR3 nucleotide sequence: TGTGCCACCAGCAGAGACCAGGGGGATGGCTACACCTTC. Encoded protein: CATSRDQGDGYTF.

The chain carries TRBV15 and TRBJ2-7, with D possibly being TRBD2 (5 bases). The CDR3 loop spans 17 amino acids. Trimming removed 0 bases at V and 4 bases at J, with 19 bases between. Per the germline V gene, CDR1 is LNHNV and CDR2 is YYDKDF (reference sequence). CDR3 in DNA: TGTGCCACCAGCAGAGATTTTGTGTGGCGGGTATTATACGAGCAGTACTTC. This gives the protein CATSRDFVWRVLYEQYF.

The chain joins TRBV6-5 to TRBJ2-1; TRBD2 matches 9 bases. The CDR3 totals 15 residues. The germline gives CDR1 MNHEY, CDR2 SVGAGI. V dropped 9 bases and J dropped 8; count of bases not matched to a gene: 14. This chain's CDR3 is CASQTGTSYTDEQFF. For the CDR3, the DNA is TGTGCCAGTCAAACCGGGACTAGCTATACGGATGAGCAGTTCTTC.

This clone was observed a few times. The chain recombines TRBV4-1 with TRBJ1-4; 9 nucleotides agree with TRBD1. Germline V lookup: CDR1 MGHRA, CDR2 YSYEKL. There are 19 residues in the CDR3. V was pared by 4 bases and J by 6 bases, with 18 bases of the junction left unmatched. This CDR3 is CASSPNGGQGRGVYEKLFF. The CDR3 bases are TGCGCCAGCAGCCCCAACGGGGGACAGGGCCGAGGGGTTTATGAAAAACTGTTTTTT.

The count of this clone is one. The same CDR3 also results from other DNA sequences found in this sample. This chain links TRBV2 with TRBJ1-5; 8 nucleotides agree with TRBD1. Germline CDR1 is SNHLY and CDR2 is FYNNEI. The CDR3 is 14 amino acids. The ends lost 2 bases at V and 6 bases at J; junction bases unmatched: 3. In DNA form, the CDR3 reads TGTGCCAGCAGTGAACAGGGGGCAGGTCAGCCCCAGCATTTT. Encoded protein: CASSEQGAGQPQHF. Full variable domain (remainder filled in from reference TRBV2 and TRBJ1-5): EPEVTQTPSHQVTQMGQEVILRCVPISNHLYFYWYRQILGQKVEFLVSFYNNEISEKSEIFDDQFSVERPDGSNFTLKIRSTKLEDSAMYFCASSEQGAGQPQHFGDGTRLSIL.

V gene TRBV7-9 combines with J gene TRBJ2-7, with 7 bases fitting TRBD1. The CDR3 spans 15 residues. The germline V gene has CDR1 SEHNR and CDR2 FQNEAQ (reference sequence). V shed 3 bases, J shed 3 bases, and the junction held 8 bases outside the gene matches. CDR3 sequence: CASSFGGGQDYEQYF. In DNA form, the CDR3 reads TGTGCCAGCAGCTTTGGGGGTGGACAGGACTACGAGCAGTACTTC. Together with reference TRBV7-9 and TRBJ2-7, the CDR3 gives the full variable domain: DTGVSQNPRHKITKRGQNVTFRCDPISEHNRLYWYRQTLGQGPEFLTYFQNEAQLEKSRLLSDRFSAERPKGSFSTLEIQRTEQGDSAMYLCASSFGGGQDYEQYFGPGTRLTVT.

The chain joins TRBV6-1 to TRBJ1-2; 12 bases are shared with TRBD1. The CDR3 is made up of 17 amino acids. After removal of 4 bases from V and 0 bases from J, the junction contained 6 bases not matched to a gene. Looked up from germline, CDR1 is MNHNS and CDR2 is SASEGT. The CDR3 is CASSGPGQGAANYGYTF. CDR3 nucleotides: TGTGCCAGCAGTGGACCGGGACAGGGGGCCGCTAACTATGGCTACACCTTC.

In this sample, this clone turned up a few times. This chain connects TRBV2 to TRBJ2-7; TRBD2 agrees at 12 bases. The germline V gene has CDR1 SNHLY and CDR2 FYNNEI. The V gene end was trimmed by 4 bases and the J gene end by 1 base; junction bases not matched to a gene: 2. The CDR3 runs 15 residues. CDR3 region: CASSGTSGVSYEQYV. CDR3 sequence (DNA): TGTGCCAGCAGTGGGACTAGCGGGGTGTCCTACGAGCAGTACGTC.

In its sample, this clone was seen once. The J gene is TRBJ1-5, the V gene TRBV6-6, with 8 bases that match TRBD1. Germline V gives CDR1 MNHNY, CDR2 SVGAGI (reference sequence). The length of the CDR3 is 16 residues. V dropped 0 bases and J dropped 5; count of bases not matched to a gene: 6. CDR3 in amino acids: CASSYSVDRVDQPQHF. CDR3 coding DNA: TGTGCCAGCAGTTACTCCGTGGACAGGGTCGATCAGCCCCAGCATTTT.